Listed below are T cell receptor beta chains from one sample, sequenced in a study of cytomegalovirus exposure and HLA in healthy donors. The repertoire was sequenced with immunoSEQ multiplex PCR; TCRdb's copy has only in-frame clones and lacks some. This table holds some 150,000 clones, around 80% found once. The sample taken for sequencing was PBMCs. These receptors were taken from a man aged 25 to 45 in good health and CMV-seropositive. CDR3s include the opening cysteine and the closing phenylalanine or tryptophan.

TRBJ2-7	TRBV7-9	CASSLSLSAEKLYEQYF
TRBJ2-5	TRBV9	CASSPGTGQRETQYF
TRBJ2-7	TRBV28	CASSLGQGNEQYF
TRBJ2-1	TRBV5-1	CASSSTQGAGYNEQFF
TRBJ2-7	TRBV6-5	CASSYSAGGSYEQYF
TRBJ2-4	TRBV29-1	CSVEEGGSDIQYF
TRBJ1-1	TRBV7-9	CASSFGVPEAFF
TRBJ2-2	TRBV11-3	CASSPSSSGETGELFF
TRBJ2-7	TRBV4-2	CASSRGLAGAGEQYF
TRBJ2-1	TRBV4-1	CASSQSGLAGHNEQFF